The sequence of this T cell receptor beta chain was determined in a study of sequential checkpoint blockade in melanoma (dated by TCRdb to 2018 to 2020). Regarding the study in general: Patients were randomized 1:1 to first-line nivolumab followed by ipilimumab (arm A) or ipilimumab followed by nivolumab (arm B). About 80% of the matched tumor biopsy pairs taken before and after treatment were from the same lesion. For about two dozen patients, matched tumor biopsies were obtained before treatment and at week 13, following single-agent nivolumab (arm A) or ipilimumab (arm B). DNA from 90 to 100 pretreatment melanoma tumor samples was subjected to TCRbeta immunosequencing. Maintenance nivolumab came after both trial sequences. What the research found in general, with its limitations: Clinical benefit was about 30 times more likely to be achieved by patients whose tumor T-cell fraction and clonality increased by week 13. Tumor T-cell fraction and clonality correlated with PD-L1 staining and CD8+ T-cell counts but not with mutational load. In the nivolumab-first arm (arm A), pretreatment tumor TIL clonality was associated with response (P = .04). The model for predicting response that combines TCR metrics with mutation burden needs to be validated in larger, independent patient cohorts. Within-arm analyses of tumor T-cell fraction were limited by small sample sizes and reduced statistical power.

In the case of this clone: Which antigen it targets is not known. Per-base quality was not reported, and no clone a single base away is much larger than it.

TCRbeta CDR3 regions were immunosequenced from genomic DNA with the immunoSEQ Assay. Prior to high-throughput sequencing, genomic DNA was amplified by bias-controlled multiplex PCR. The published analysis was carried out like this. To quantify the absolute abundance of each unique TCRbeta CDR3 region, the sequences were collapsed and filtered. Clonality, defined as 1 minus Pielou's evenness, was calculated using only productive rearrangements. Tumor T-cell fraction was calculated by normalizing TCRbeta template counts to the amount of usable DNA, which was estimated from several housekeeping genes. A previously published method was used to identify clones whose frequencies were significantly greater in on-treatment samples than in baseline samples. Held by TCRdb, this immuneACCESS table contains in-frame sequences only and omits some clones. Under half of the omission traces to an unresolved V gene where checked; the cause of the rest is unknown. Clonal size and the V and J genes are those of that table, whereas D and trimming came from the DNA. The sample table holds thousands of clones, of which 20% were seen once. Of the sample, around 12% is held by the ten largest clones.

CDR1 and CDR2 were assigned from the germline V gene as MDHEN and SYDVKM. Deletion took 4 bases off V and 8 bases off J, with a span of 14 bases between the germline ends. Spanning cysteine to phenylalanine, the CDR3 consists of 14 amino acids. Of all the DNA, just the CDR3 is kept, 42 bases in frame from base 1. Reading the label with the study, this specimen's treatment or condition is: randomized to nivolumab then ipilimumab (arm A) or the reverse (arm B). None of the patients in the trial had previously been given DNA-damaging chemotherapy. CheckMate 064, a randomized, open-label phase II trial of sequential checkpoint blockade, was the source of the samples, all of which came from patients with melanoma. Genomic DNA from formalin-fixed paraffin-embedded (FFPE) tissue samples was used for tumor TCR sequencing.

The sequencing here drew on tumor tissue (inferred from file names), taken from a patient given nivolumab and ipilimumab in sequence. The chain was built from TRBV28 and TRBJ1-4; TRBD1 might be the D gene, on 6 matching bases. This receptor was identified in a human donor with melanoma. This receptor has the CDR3 CASSSAGEAEKLFF. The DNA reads TGTGCCAGCAGTTCGGCAGGGGAGGCGGAAAAACTGTTTTTT.